This TCR beta chain was recorded in a study of shared clonotypes between healthy human individuals. In the study overall: Three CD4 naive, three CD4 memory, two CD8 naive and one CD8 memory plate were used per donor. Whole-study results and caveats: About 5% of naive CD4 clonotypes were shared across a few donors. The generation probabilities recorded for non-shared clonotypes fell below those of clonotypes shared by all four donors.

The data were produced by immunoSEQ multiplex PCR, yet TCRdb's version contains in-frame clones alone and is incomplete. The table records some 1.5 million clones, about 96% of them present only once. Notes on this clone: Its antigen remains unidentified.

V dropped 5 bases and J dropped 4 bases, with 12 bases sitting between them. Germline values: CDR1 LNHDA, CDR2 SQIVND (reference sequence). This CDR3 region has 14 residues. This sequence originates from a young man in good health. The V call is TRBV19, the J call TRBJ1-5; D not certain. Specimen: naive CD4+ T cells sorted from blood. This sample's subset: CD45RA+ positively selected. The CDR3 region is CASSFYNGNQPQHF. The CDR3 bases are TGTGCCAGTAGTTTCTACAACGGAAATCAGCCCCAGCATTTT.